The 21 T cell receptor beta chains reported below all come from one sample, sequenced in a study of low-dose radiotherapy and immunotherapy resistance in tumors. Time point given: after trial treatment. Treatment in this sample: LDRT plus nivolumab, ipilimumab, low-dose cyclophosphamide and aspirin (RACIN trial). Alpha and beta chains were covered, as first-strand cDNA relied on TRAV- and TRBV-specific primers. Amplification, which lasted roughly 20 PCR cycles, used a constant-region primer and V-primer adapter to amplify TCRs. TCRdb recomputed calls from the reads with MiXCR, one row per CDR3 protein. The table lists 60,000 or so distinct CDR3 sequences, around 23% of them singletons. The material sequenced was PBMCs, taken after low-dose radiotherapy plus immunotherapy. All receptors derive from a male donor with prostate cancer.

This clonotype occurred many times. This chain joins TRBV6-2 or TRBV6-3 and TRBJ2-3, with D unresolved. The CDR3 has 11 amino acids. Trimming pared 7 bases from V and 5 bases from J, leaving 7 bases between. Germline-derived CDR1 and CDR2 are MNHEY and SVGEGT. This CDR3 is CASKRKDTQYF. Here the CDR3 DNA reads TGTGCCAGCAAACGGAAAGATACGCAGTATTTT.

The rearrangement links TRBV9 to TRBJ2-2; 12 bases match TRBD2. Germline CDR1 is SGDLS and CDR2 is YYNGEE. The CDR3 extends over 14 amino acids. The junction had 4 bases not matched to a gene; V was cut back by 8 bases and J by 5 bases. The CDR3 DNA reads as TGTGCCAGGACTAGCGGGAGAGGAACCGGGGAGCTGTTTTTT. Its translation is CARTSGRGTGELFF. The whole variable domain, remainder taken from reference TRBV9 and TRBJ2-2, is DSGVTQTPKHLITATGQRVTLRCSPRSGDLSVYWYQQSLDQGLQFLIQYYNGEERAKGNILERFSAQQFPDLHSELNLSSLELGDSALYFCARTSGRGTGELFFGEGSRLTVL.

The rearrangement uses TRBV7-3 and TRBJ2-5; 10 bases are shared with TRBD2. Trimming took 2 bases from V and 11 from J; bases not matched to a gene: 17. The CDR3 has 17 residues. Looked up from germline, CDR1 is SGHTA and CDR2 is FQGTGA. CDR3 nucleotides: TGTGCCAGCAGCTTACCCCATTCTAGCGGGGGACCAAGAGAACAGTACTTC. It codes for CASSLPHSSGGPREQYF. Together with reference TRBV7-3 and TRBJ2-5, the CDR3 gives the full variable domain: GAGVSQTPSNKVTEKGKYVELRCDPISGHTALYWYRQSLGQGPEFLIYFQGTGAADDSGLPNDRFFAVRPEGSVSTLKIQRTERGDSAVYLCASSLPHSSGGPREQYFGPGTRLLVL.

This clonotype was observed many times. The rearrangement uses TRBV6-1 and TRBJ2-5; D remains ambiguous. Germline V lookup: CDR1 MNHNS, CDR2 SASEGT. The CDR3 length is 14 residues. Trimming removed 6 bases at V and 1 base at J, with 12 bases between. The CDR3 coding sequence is TGTGCCAGCAGGAAGGGAACTACCCAAGAGACCCAGTACTTC. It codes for CASRKGTTQETQYF.

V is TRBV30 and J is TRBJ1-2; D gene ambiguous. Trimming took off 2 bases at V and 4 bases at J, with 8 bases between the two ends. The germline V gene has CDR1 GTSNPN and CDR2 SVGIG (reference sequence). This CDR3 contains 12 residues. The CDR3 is CAWSLQSYGYTF. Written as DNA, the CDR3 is TGTGCCTGGAGTTTACAAAGCTATGGCTACACCTTC.

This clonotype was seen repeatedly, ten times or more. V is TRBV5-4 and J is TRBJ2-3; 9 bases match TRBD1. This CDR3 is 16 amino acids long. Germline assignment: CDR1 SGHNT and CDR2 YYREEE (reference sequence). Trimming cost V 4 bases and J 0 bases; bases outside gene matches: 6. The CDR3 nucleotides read TGTGCCAGCAGCATCGACAGGGGGACGAGCACAGATACGCAGTATTTT. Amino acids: CASSIDRGTSTDTQYF.

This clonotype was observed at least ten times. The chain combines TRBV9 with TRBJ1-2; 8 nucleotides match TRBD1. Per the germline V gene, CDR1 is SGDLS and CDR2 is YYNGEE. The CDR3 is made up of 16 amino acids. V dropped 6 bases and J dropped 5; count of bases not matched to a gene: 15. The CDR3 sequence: CASNSGTGRLNYGYTF. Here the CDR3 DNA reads TGTGCCAGCAACTCGGGGACAGGAAGACTAAATTATGGCTACACCTTC.

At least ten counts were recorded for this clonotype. The CDR3 loop reads CATSDLRGTGYTGELFF. The CDR3, as DNA: TGTGCCACCAGTGATTTGCGCGGGACAGGGTACACCGGGGAGCTGTTTTTT. V and J are TRBV24-1 and TRBJ2-2; 9 bases match TRBD1. Germline CDR1 KGHDR, CDR2 SFDVKD. J lost 3 bases, V lost 0 bases, and 4 bases had no gene match. The CDR3 sequence is 17 residues long.

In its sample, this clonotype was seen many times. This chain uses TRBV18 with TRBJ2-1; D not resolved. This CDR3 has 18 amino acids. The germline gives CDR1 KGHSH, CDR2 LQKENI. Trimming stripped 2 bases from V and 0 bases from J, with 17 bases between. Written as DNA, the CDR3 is TGTGCCAGCTCACCATTTGGGAAGACTCCAAGCTCCTACAATGAGCAGTTCTTC. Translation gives CASSPFGKTPSSYNEQFF.

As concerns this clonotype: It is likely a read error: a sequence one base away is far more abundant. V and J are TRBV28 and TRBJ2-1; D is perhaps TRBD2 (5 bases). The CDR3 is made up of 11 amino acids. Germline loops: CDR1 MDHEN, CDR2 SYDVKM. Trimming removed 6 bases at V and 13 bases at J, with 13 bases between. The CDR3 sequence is CASRTTSRQFF. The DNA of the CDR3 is TGTGCCAGCAGAACAACTAGTCGCCAGTTCTTC.

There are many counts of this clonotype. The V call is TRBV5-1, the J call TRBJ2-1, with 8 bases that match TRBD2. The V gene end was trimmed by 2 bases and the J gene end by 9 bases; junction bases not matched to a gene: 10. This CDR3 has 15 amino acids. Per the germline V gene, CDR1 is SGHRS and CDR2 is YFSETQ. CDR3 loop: CASSLGSGIQGEQFF. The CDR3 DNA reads TGCGCCAGCAGCTTAGGTAGCGGGATACAGGGTGAGCAGTTCTTC. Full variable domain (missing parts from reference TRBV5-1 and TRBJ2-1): KAGVTQTPRYLIKTRGQQVTLSCSPISGHRSVSWYQQTPGQGLQFLFEYFSETQRNKGNFPGRFSGRQFSNSRSEMNVSTLELGDSALYLCASSLGSGIQGEQFFGPGTRLTVL.

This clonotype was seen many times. The chain's CDR3 is CASSRLGETQYF. The CDR3 nucleotides are TGTGCCAGCAGCCGACTAGGGGAGACCCAGTACTTC. This chain joins TRBV7-2 and TRBJ2-5; tentatively, D is TRBD2 (6 bases). Germline V lookup: CDR1 SGHTA, CDR2 FQGNSA. The CDR3 has 12 residues. V was shortened by 5 bases and J by 5 bases, with 9 bases between the two germline ends.

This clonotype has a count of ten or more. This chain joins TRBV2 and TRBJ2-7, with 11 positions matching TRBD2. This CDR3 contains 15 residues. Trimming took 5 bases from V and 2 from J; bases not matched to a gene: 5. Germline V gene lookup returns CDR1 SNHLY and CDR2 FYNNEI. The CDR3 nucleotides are TGTGCCAGCAGTCCGACTAGCGGGGTACCCTACGAGCAGTACTTC. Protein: CASSPTSGVPYEQYF.

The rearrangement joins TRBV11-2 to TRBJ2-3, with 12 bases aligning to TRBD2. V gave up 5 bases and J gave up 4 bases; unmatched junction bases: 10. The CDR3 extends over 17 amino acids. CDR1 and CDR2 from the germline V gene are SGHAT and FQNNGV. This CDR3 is CASSLTLAGGPPDTQYF. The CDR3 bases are TGTGCCAGCAGCCTCACTCTAGCGGGGGGGCCACCAGATACGCAGTATTTT.

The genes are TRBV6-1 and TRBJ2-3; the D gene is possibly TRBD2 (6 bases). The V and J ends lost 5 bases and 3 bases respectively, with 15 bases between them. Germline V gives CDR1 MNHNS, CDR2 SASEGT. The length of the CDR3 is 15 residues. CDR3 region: CASSSARGMTDTQYF. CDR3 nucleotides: TGTGCCAGCAGTTCCGCTCGCGGGATGACAGATACGCAGTATTTT.

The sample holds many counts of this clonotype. The CDR3 loop reads CASGGIQETQYF. DNA of the CDR3: TGTGCCAGCGGAGGGATCCAAGAGACCCAGTACTTC. The chain employs TRBV7-9 and TRBJ2-5; possible D gene TRBD2, 6 bases. The CDR3 loop spans 12 amino acids. V gave up 8 bases and J gave up 1 base, with 8 bases separating them. The germline V gene has CDR1 SEHNR and CDR2 FQNEAQ (reference sequence).

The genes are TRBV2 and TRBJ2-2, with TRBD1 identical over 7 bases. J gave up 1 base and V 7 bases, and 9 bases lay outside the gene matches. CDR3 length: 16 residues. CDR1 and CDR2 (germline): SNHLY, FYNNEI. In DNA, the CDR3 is TGTGCCAGCAAATCTACCGGGACAGAGAACACCGGGGAGCTGTTTTTT. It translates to CASKSTGTENTGELFF.

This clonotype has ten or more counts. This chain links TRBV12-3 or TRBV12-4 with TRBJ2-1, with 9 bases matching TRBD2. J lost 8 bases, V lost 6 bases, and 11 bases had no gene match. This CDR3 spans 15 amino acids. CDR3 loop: CASRRTGTSKDEQFF. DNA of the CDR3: TGTGCCAGCAGGCGGACCGGGACTAGCAAAGATGAGCAGTTCTTC.

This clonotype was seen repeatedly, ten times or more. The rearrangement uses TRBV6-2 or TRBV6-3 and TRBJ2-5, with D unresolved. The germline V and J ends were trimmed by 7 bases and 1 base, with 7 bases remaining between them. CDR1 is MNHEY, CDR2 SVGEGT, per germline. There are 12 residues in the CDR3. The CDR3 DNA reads TGTGCCAGCACGCCCAGCCAAGAGACCCAGTACTTC. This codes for CASTPSQETQYF.

The CDR3 coding sequence is TGTGCCAGCAGCTTAGCGGGGGGGATGAACACTGAAGCTTTCTTT. It translates to CASSLAGGMNTEAFF. The chain joins TRBV7-7 to TRBJ1-1; D is perhaps TRBD1 (5 bases). This CDR3 contains 15 residues. Trimming shortened V by 0 bases and J by 0 bases, and 8 bases separated the two germline ends. Per germline, CDR1 SSHAT and CDR2 FNYEAQ (reference sequence). Variable domain in full (rest from reference TRBV7-7 and TRBJ1-1): GAGVSQSPRYKVTKRGQDVTLRCDPISSHATLYWYQQALGQGPEFLTYFNYEAQPDKSGLPSDRFSAERPEGSISTLTIQRTEQRDSAMYRCASSLAGGMNTEAFFGQGTRLTVV.

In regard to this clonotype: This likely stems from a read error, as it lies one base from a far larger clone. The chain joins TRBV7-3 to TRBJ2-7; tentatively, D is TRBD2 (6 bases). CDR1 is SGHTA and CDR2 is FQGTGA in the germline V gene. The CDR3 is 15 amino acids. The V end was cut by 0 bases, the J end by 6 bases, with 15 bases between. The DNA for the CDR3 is TGTGCCAGCAGCTTAACGCGGGGCGCCCCCCGCGAGCAGTACTTC. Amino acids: CASSLTRGAPREQYF.